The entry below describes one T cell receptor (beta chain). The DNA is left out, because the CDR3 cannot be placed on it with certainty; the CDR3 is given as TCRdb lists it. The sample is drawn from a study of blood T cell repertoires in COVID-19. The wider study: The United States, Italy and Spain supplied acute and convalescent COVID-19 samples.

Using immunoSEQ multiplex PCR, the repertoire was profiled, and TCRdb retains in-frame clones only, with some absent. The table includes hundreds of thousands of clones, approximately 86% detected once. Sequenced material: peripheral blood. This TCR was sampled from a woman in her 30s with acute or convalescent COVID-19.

CDR3 in amino acids: CASSLEFAGGSF. The rearrangement links TRBV12-3 or TRBV12-4 to TRBJ1-1; TRBD1, the table's D call, was not compared with the DNA. 12 amino acids form the CDR3, both terminal residues included.